This T cell receptor (beta chain) was observed in a study of blood T cell repertoires in COVID-19. Authors' data handling: Nucleated cell counts were estimated from reference gene primer amplification. The assay was immunoSEQ multiplex PCR, and TCRdb's table has in-frame clones only and misses some. V and J calls and clone size follow that table, whereas D and trimming were derived from the DNA. The sample has about 85,000 clones, around nine tenths seen once. This CDR3 is built from 13 residues. Per germline, CDR1 SGDLS and CDR2 YYNGEE. The germline V and J ends were trimmed by 3 bases and 2 bases, with 6 bases remaining between them.

The sequence derives from a man between 60 and 75 years old with acute or convalescent COVID-19. V gene TRBV9 combines with J gene TRBJ2-1; D call uncertain. The specimen sequenced was peripheral blood. Written as DNA, the CDR3 is TGTGCCAGCAGCGCCCCAACCTACAATGAGCAGTTCTTC. Protein product: CASSAPTYNEQFF. The full variable domain, in which reference TRBV9 and TRBJ2-1 provide the parts outside the CDR3, is DSGVTQTPKHLITATGQRVTLRCSPRSGDLSVYWYQQSLDQGLQFLIQYYNGEERAKGNILERFSAQQFPDLHSELNLSSLELGDSALYFCASSAPTYNEQFFGPGTRLTVL.